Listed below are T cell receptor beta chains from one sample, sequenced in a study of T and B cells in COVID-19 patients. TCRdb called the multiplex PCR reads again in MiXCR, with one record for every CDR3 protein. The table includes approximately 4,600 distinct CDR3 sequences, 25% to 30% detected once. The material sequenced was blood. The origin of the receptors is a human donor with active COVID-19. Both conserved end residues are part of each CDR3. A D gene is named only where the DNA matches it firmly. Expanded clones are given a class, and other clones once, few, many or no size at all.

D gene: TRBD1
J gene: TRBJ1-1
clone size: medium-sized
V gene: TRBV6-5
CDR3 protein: CASSYSEGAMNTEAFF
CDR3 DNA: TGTGCCAGCAGTTACTCGGAGGGGGCGATGAACACTGAAGCTTTCTTT

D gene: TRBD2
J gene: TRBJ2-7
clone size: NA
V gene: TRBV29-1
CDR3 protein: CSVEVRLAGGEYF
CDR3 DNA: TGCAGCGTTGAAGTAAGACTAGCGGGAGGAGAGTACTTC

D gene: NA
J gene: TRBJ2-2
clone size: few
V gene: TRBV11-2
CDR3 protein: CASIRTQLNTGELFF
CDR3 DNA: TGTGCCAGCATCCGGACTCAATTGAACACCGGGGAGCTGTTTTTT

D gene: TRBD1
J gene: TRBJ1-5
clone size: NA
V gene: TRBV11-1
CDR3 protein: CASSLDRGDRDTPSNQPQHF
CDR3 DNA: TGTGCCAGCAGCTTGGACAGGGGGGACCGGGACACTCCTAGCAATCAGCCCCAGCATTTT

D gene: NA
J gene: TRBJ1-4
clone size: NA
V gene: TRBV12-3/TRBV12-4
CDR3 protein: CASRPSGATNEKLFF
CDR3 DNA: TGTGCCAGCAGGCCTTCAGGGGCAACTAATGAAAAACTGTTTTTT

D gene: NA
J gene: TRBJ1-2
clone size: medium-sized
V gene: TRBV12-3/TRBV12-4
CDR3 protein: CASRQDSGHGYTF
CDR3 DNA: TGTGCCAGCAGACAAGACAGTGGCCATGGCTACACCTTC

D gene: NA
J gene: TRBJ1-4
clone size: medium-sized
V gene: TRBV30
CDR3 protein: CAWSAGLREKLFF
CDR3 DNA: TGTGCCTGGAGTGCGGGTCTGAGGGAAAAACTGTTTTTT

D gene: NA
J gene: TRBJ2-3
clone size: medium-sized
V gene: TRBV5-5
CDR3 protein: CASSLGGGTDTQYF
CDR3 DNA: TGTGCCAGCAGCCTAGGAGGAGGCACAGATACGCAGTATTTT

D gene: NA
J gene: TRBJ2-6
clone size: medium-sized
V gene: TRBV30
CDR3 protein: CAWSPYFTISGANVLTF
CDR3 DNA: TGTGCCTGGAGTCCCTATTTTACGATCTCTGGGGCCAACGTCCTGACTTTC

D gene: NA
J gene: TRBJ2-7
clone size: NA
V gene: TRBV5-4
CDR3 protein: CASSLTGAVEQYF
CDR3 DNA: TGTGCCAGCAGCTTGACGGGGGCGGTCGAGCAGTACTTC

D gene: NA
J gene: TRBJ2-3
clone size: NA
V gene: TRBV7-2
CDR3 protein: CASSWTSTDTQYF
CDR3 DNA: TGTGCCAGCAGCTGGACTAGCACAGATACGCAGTATTTT

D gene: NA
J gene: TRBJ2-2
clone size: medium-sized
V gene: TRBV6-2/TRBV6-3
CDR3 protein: CASRDTGELFF
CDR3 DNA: TGTGCCAGCAGGGACACCGGGGAGCTGTTTTTT

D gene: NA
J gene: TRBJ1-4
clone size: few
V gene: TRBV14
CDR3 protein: CASSQGSAGYEKLFF
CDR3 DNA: TGTGCCAGCAGCCAAGGCTCGGCAGGGTATGAAAAACTGTTTTTT

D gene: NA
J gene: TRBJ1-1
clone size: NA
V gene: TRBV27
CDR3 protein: CASSYPGTSTEAFF
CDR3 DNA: TGTGCCAGCAGTTACCCGGGGACTAGCACTGAAGCTTTCTTT

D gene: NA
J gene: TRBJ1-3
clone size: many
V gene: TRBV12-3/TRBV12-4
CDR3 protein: CASSSDREFPSDTIYF
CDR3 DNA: TGTGCCAGCAGTTCGGACAGAGAATTCCCGTCGGACACCATATATTTT

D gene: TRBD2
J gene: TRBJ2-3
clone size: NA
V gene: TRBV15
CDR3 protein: CATGTSGSPDTQYF
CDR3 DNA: TGTGCCACCGGGACTAGCGGGAGCCCAGATACGCAGTATTTT

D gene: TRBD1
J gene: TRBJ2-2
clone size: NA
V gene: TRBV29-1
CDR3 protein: CSVRTGSGELFF
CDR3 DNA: TGCAGCGTTAGGACAGGGTCCGGGGAGCTGTTTTTT

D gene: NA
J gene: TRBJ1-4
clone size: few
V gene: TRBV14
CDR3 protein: CASSREEWEKLFF
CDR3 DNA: TGTGCCAGCAGCCGAGAGGAGTGGGAAAAACTGTTTTTT